These 21 T cell receptor beta chains were all obtained from the same sample, sequenced in a study of response to subunit inactivated influenza vaccine. TCRdb re-called the RT-PCR reads with MiXCR, one entry per CDR3 protein. The sample holds hundreds of thousands of distinct CDR3 sequences, approximately 17% seen once. Sequences were derived from PBMCs from blood, sampled 5 days after vaccination. The receptors originated from a man in his forties or fifties who received an inactivated influenza vaccine.

This chain links TRBV4-3 with TRBJ1-6; the D is unclear. CDR3 length equals 17 residues. The V end was cut by 0 bases, the J end by 3 bases, with 12 bases between. Germline CDR1 is LGHNA and CDR2 is YSLEER. The chain's CDR3 is CASSQDSTLLYNSPLHF. CDR3 bases: TGCGCCAGCAGCCAAGATTCGACTCTCCTCTATAATTCACCCCTCCACTTT.

In this sample, this clonotype turned up a few times. The chain links TRBV11-1 to TRBJ1-2; TRBD1 matches at 7 bases. Germline CDR1 SGHAT, CDR2 FQDESV (reference sequence). With 4 bases clipped from V and 6 bases from J, the junction kept 8 bases outside the gene matches. This CDR3 has 14 amino acids. In DNA, the CDR3 is TGTGCCAGCAGCTACCAGACAGGGTCGGATGGCTACACCTTC. This encodes CASSYQTGSDGYTF.

The chain employs TRBV5-5 and TRBJ1-1; unclear D gene. Germline V gene lookup returns CDR1 SGHKS and CDR2 YYEKEE (reference sequence). The V gene lost 4 bases and the J gene lost 11 bases, with 18 bases spanning the gap. CDR3 size: 13 residues. For the CDR3, the DNA is TGTGCCAGCAGCCCCGGCCGGGAGTGGGGTGCTTTCTTT. Residues: CASSPGREWGAFF.

The V and J genes are TRBV23-1 and TRBJ2-7; a weak D match, TRBD2 (6 bases). TRBV23-1 belongs to the ORF category, with a function that is uncertain. The V end lost 6 bases, the J end lost 0 bases, and 12 bases lay between the germline ends. The CDR3 contains 14 residues. CDR3 protein: CASRRDSFSYEQYF. The CDR3 coding sequence is TGCGCCAGCAGACGGGACTCCTTCTCCTACGAGCAGTACTTC.

Only a few counts were recorded for this clonotype. The chain combines TRBV20-1 with TRBJ2-3; possible D gene TRBD2, 5 bases. Germline CDR1 and CDR2: DFQATT and SNEGSKA (reference sequence). Trimming took 4 bases from V and 4 from J, leaving 18 bases between them. CDR3 size: 15 residues. CDR3 sequence reads: CSANHPRDRADTQYF. CDR3 in DNA: TGCAGTGCTAACCACCCCCGGGATCGTGCAGATACGCAGTATTTT.

The chain has TRBV28 and TRBJ2-3; 11 nucleotides agree with TRBD2. Germline lookup yields CDR1 MDHEN and CDR2 SYDVKM. With 2 bases clipped from V and 5 bases from J, the junction kept 9 bases outside the gene matches. CDR3 length: 17 amino acids. CDR3 DNA: TGTGCCAGCAGTTTAATACCGGGACTAGCGGTTCAAGATACGCAGTATTTT. Amino acids: CASSLIPGLAVQDTQYF.

V is TRBV15 and J is TRBJ2-3, with 10 bases lining up with TRBD2. The V segment lost 0 bases and the J segment 2 bases; nucleotides outside the gene matches: 8. The CDR3 contains 18 residues. The germline V gene has CDR1 LNHNV and CDR2 YYDKDF (reference sequence). This CDR3 is CATSRDRLAGGSTDTQYF. CDR3 nucleotides: TGTGCCACCAGCAGAGATCGGTTAGCGGGGGGATCCACAGATACGCAGTATTTT. Combining the CDR3 with reference TRBV15 and TRBJ2-3 gives the whole variable domain DAMVIQNPRYQVTQFGKPVTLSCSQTLNHNVMYWYQQKSSQAPKLLFHYYDKDFNNEADTPDNFQSRRPNTSFCFLDIRSPGLGDTAMYLCATSRDRLAGGSTDTQYFGPGTRLTVL.

As DNA, the CDR3 is TGCAGTGCTAGACGCGGAAGAGGGGGAGAGACCCAGTACTTC. It yields the protein CSARRGRGGETQYF. The gene calls are TRBV20-1 and TRBJ2-5, with D tentatively TRBD1 (6 bases). The CDR3 length is 14 residues. Germline values: CDR1 DFQATT, CDR2 SNEGSKA (reference sequence). V was cut by 2 bases and J by 4 bases, with 14 bases left in between.

The J gene is TRBJ1-4, the V gene TRBV28, with D perhaps matching TRBD1 (5 bases). CDR3 length: 13 amino acids. V was pared by 9 bases and J by 4 bases, with 12 bases between. Germline V gene lookup returns CDR1 MDHEN and CDR2 SYDVKM. DNA of the CDR3: TGTGCCAGTCTCGGGGGGGGTAATGAAAAACTGTTTTTT. This gives the protein CASLGGGNEKLFF.

This clonotype was detected ten times or more. This rearrangement joins TRBV6-1 to TRBJ1-3; no clear D. The CDR3 contains 15 residues. V lost 5 bases and J 0 bases, leaving 11 bases between the germline ends. Germline CDR1 is MNHNS and CDR2 is SASEGT. The CDR3 reads CASSRGSSSGNTIYF. The CDR3, as DNA: TGTGCCAGCAGTAGAGGTTCCAGCTCTGGAAACACCATATATTTT.

This clonotype was found many times. The V gene is TRBV12-3 or TRBV12-4, the J gene TRBJ2-2; a weak D match, TRBD1 (6 bases). The CDR3 runs to 15 residues. V lost 6 bases to trimming and J lost 7 bases, with 18 bases between them. CDR3 coding DNA: TGTGCCAGCAGACCCTTACAGGGTGGAGGCGGGGAGCTGTTTTTT. Protein sequence: CASRPLQGGGGELFF.

This chain joins TRBV10-3 and TRBJ2-3, with 11 nucleotides matching TRBD1. Trimming took 10 bases from V and 1 from J; bases not matched to a gene: 1. The V gene's germline CDR1 is ENHRY and CDR2 SYGVKD. The CDR3 totals 13 residues. The CDR3 sequence is CATGQGGTDTQYF. The CDR3 region has the DNA TGTGCCACGGGACAGGGGGGCACAGATACGCAGTATTTT.

This sequence joins TRBV4-1 and TRBJ2-1; D gene ambiguous. The V and J ends lost 5 bases and 6 bases respectively, with 11 bases between them. CDR1 and CDR2 (germline): MGHRA, YSYEKL. The CDR3 spans 13 residues. The CDR3 reads CASSGLKANEQFF. CDR3 bases: TGCGCCAGCAGCGGTCTTAAGGCCAATGAGCAGTTCTTC.

This clonotype has just a few counts. CDR3 sequence reads: CSAREGPRGNEQFF. CDR3 nucleotides: TGCAGTGCTAGAGAGGGGCCTAGGGGCAATGAGCAGTTCTTC. The chain recombines TRBV20-1 with TRBJ2-1; perhaps TRBD1 as D (5 bases). There are 14 residues in the CDR3. Germline CDR1 is DFQATT and CDR2 is SNEGSKA (reference sequence). Trimming shortened V by 0 bases and J by 6 bases, and 12 bases separated the two germline ends.

This clonotype has more than one count but fewer than ten. The chain joins TRBV10-3 to TRBJ1-1, with unresolved D. This CDR3 is 13 amino acids long. Germline CDR1 reads ENHRY; CDR2 reads SYGVKD. Trimming shortened V by 5 bases and J by 1 base, and 8 bases separated the two germline ends. CDR3 region: CAISRTENTEAFF. The CDR3 DNA follows: TGTGCCATCAGTAGGACGGAGAACACTGAAGCTTTCTTT.

The rearrangement joins TRBV6-2 or TRBV6-3 to TRBJ1-1; D is unclear. The germline V gene has CDR1 MNHEY and CDR2 SVGEGT. The V and J ends lost 0 bases and 3 bases respectively, with 8 bases between them. CDR3 length equals 14 residues. Here the CDR3 DNA reads TGTGCCAGCAGTTACTCGACCGGGGACACTGAAGCTTTCTTT. This gives the protein CASSYSTGDTEAFF.

The chain couples TRBV18 to TRBJ2-7; 11 bases map to TRBD1. The CDR3 extends over 16 amino acids. Trimming cost V 2 bases and J 3 bases; bases outside gene matches: 6. Looked up from germline, CDR1 is KGHSH and CDR2 is LQKENI. CDR3 protein: CASSPKGQGVRYEQYF. DNA for the CDR3: TGTGCCAGCTCACCAAAGGGACAGGGGGTTCGCTACGAGCAGTACTTC. The full variable domain, rest sourced from reference TRBV18 and TRBJ2-7, is NAGVMQNPRHLVRRRGQEARLRCSPMKGHSHVYWYRQLPEEGLKFMVYLQKENIIDESGMPKERFSAEFPKEGPSILRIQQVVRGDSAAYFCASSPKGQGVRYEQYFGPGTRLTVT.

This clonotype was counted once. This CDR3 reads CASSFSGSEQYF. The CDR3 region has the DNA TGTGCCAGCAGCTTCTCAGGATCCGAGCAGTACTTC. The genes are TRBV7-8 and TRBJ2-7; D ambiguous. CDR1 and CDR2 (germline): SGHVS, FQNEAQ. Trimming left V 3 bases short and J 6 bases short, with 9 bases between. The CDR3 runs 12 residues.

The CDR3 is CSAPDTVNEKLFF. CDR3 in DNA: TGCAGTGCTCCGGACACGGTTAATGAAAAACTGTTTTTT. The chain combines TRBV20-1 with TRBJ1-4, with TRBD1 as a possible D gene (5 bases). There are 13 residues in the CDR3. Germline V gene lookup returns CDR1 DFQATT and CDR2 SNEGSKA (reference sequence). The V end lost 5 bases, the J end lost 4 bases, and 11 bases lay between the germline ends.

V and J are TRBV7-3 and TRBJ1-2, with D hard to call. The germline V and J ends were trimmed by 3 bases and 4 bases, with 24 bases remaining between them. The CDR3 is 18 amino acids. Germline V gene sequence: CDR1 SGHTA, CDR2 FQGTGA. The CDR3 region has the DNA TGTGCCAGCAGCTTTAACCCAAACCAGGCGCGACTTAGCTATGGCTACACCTTC. It encodes CASSFNPNQARLSYGYTF.

This clonotype was seen many times. The rearrangement uses TRBV27 and TRBJ2-7, with 7 bases aligning to TRBD1. Losses at the gene ends were 2 bases for V and 6 bases for J; bases not matched to a gene: 7. CDR3 length equals 14 residues. Germline CDR1 reads MNHEY; CDR2 reads SMNVEV (reference sequence). The DNA for the CDR3 is TGTGCCAGCAGTTTAACCCGACAGGGTCGCGAGCAGTACTTC. Protein product: CASSLTRQGREQYF.